Following are 26 T cell receptor beta chains from one sample sequenced in a study of cytomegalovirus exposure and HLA in healthy donors. This PCR relied on a set of 60 Vbeta primers and 13 Jbeta primers. Assay: immunoSEQ multiplex PCR; the TCRdb copy retains only in-frame clones and omits some. The sample consists of around 130,000 clones, over 75% of them appearing once. The material sequenced was PBMCs. The source of these receptors is a woman younger than 35 in good health and CMV-seronegative.

V usage is TRBV4-3 and J usage is TRBJ1-4; D is ambiguous. This CDR3 has 18 residues. V was pared by 0 bases and J by 0 bases, with 14 bases between. CDR1 LGHNA and CDR2 YSLEER come from the germline V gene. CDR3 coding DNA: TGCGCCAGCAGCCAAGATCAAGTTTGGACTGCAACTAATGAAAAACTGTTTTTT. Its translation: CASSQDQVWTATNEKLFF.

The chain recombines TRBV13 with TRBJ2-7; 7 bases align to TRBD1. V shed 5 bases, J shed 3 bases, and the junction held 4 bases outside the gene matches. CDR3 length equals 13 residues. In germline, CDR1 is PRHDT, CDR2 FYEKMQ (reference sequence). CDR3 protein: CASSPGTVYEQYF. Written as DNA, the CDR3 is TGTGCCAGCAGCCCGGGGACAGTCTACGAGCAGTACTTC.

The V gene is TRBV9, the J gene TRBJ2-3, with 9 bases fitting TRBD2. The CDR3 sequence is 15 residues long. The germline V gene has CDR1 SGDLS and CDR2 YYNGEE. V lost 3 bases to trimming and J lost 4 bases; unmatched junction nucleotides: 6. In nucleotides, the CDR3 is TGTGCCAGCAGCGCCGGGACTAGCAATCCAGATACGCAGTATTTT. Its translation: CASSAGTSNPDTQYF.

V and J are TRBV19 and TRBJ1-2; TRBD1 matches at 7 bases. In germline, CDR1 is LNHDA, CDR2 SQIVND (reference sequence). The V segment lost 4 bases and the J segment 0 bases; nucleotides outside the gene matches: 5. The CDR3 runs to 15 residues. The CDR3 loop is CASSRQGSTNYGYTF. The CDR3 bases are TGTGCCAGTAGTAGACAGGGCTCTACTAACTATGGCTACACCTTC. Filled out from reference TRBV19 and TRBJ1-2, the complete variable domain reads DGGITQSPKYLFRKEGQNVTLSCEQNLNHDAMYWYRQDPGQGLRLIYYSQIVNDFQKGDIAEGYSVSREKKESFPLTVTSAQKNPTAFYLCASSRQGSTNYGYTFGSGTRLTVV.

This chain links TRBV18 with TRBJ2-5, with 7 bases that match TRBD1. V was clipped by 3 bases and J by 4 bases; unmatched bases: 2. The CDR3 contains 13 residues. Per germline, CDR1 KGHSH and CDR2 LQKENI. This CDR3 reads CASSPGQAETQYF. The CDR3 nucleotides read TGTGCCAGCTCACCTGGACAGGCAGAGACCCAGTACTTC.

This chain uses TRBV29-1 with TRBJ2-2, with 7 bases lining up with TRBD2. With V trimmed by 4 bases and J by 5 bases, 7 bases remained unmatched. Germline CDR1 and CDR2: SQVTM and ANQGSEA. The CDR3 is 14 amino acids. The CDR3: CSVVWGGRTGELFF. The CDR3 DNA follows: TGCAGCGTTGTATGGGGGGGGAGGACCGGGGAGCTGTTTTTT.

The chain employs TRBV19 and TRBJ1-2; D possibly corresponds to TRBD1 (5 bases). Germline lookup yields CDR1 LNHDA and CDR2 SQIVND (reference sequence). V lost 3 bases to trimming and J lost 6 bases, with 11 bases between them. The CDR3 loop spans 13 amino acids. The CDR3 loop is CASSMGRGNGYTF. The CDR3 DNA reads TGTGCCAGTAGTATGGGTAGGGGAAATGGCTACACCTTC. Full variable domain (missing parts from reference TRBV19 and TRBJ1-2): DGGITQSPKYLFRKEGQNVTLSCEQNLNHDAMYWYRQDPGQGLRLIYYSQIVNDFQKGDIAEGYSVSREKKESFPLTVTSAQKNPTAFYLCASSMGRGNGYTFGSGTRLTVV.

The rearrangement joins TRBV5-1 to TRBJ1-2, with a weak D call TRBD1 (6 bases). This CDR3 is built from 14 residues. V was cut by 4 bases and J by 4 bases, with 14 bases left in between. Germline CDR1 SGHRS, CDR2 YFSETQ. The CDR3, as DNA: TGCGCCAGCAGCCTGGACAGAAGGGGCTATGGCTACACCTTC. Translating gives CASSLDRRGYGYTF.

The genes are TRBV11-2 and TRBJ1-2; D remains unclear. V gave up 5 bases and J gave up 6 bases, with 22 bases separating them. The CDR3 has 16 residues. CDR1 is SGHAT and CDR2 is FQNNGV in the germline V gene. CDR3 in DNA: TGTGCCAGCAGCCCTCACCAGGCTCGGAGGTATAATGGCTACACCTTC. Its translation: CASSPHQARRYNGYTF.

The rearrangement joins TRBV27 to TRBJ1-6; D gene ambiguous. Deletions cut 3 bases from V and 3 bases from J, with 12 bases between. CDR1 is MNHEY, CDR2 SMNVEV, per germline (reference sequence). The CDR3 extends over 16 amino acids. The CDR3: CASSFTEKVYNSPLHF. In DNA form, the CDR3 reads TGTGCCAGCAGTTTTACGGAGAAGGTCTATAATTCACCCCTCCACTTT.

The rearrangement uses TRBV5-1 and TRBJ1-3; no firm D call. This CDR3 spans 13 amino acids. CDR1 and CDR2 (germline): SGHRS, YFSETQ. Trimming shortened V by 4 bases and J by 8 bases, and 13 bases separated the two germline ends. CDR3 loop: CASSPFSGDTIYF. CDR3 bases: TGCGCCAGCAGCCCATTCAGCGGCGACACCATATATTTT. The complete variable domain, with remaining parts taken from reference TRBV5-1 and TRBJ1-3, reads KAGVTQTPRYLIKTRGQQVTLSCSPISGHRSVSWYQQTPGQGLQFLFEYFSETQRNKGNFPGRFSGRQFSNSRSEMNVSTLELGDSALYLCASSPFSGDTIYFGEGSWLTVV.

The V call is TRBV19, the J call TRBJ2-5; TRBD1 aligns across 10 bases. CDR1 LNHDA and CDR2 SQIVND come from the germline V gene (reference sequence). CDR3 length: 15 residues. Trimming cost V 5 bases and J 4 bases; bases outside gene matches: 7. This CDR3 reads CASSALGQGRETQYF. For the CDR3, the DNA is TGTGCCAGTAGTGCGTTGGGACAGGGGAGAGAGACCCAGTACTTC.

The chain couples TRBV6-6 to TRBJ1-2; D may be TRBD1 (5 bases). This CDR3 region has 14 residues. Germline values: CDR1 MNHNY, CDR2 SVGAGI (reference sequence). Trimming removed 2 bases from V and 8 bases from J, with 15 bases in between. The CDR3 reads CASSYGAGNGGYTF. The CDR3 DNA follows: TGTGCCAGCAGTTACGGGGCAGGGAATGGGGGCTACACCTTC.

This clone was recorded only once. This chain connects TRBV18 to TRBJ2-1; 11 nucleotides line up with TRBD2. The germline CDR1 and CDR2 sequences are KGHSH and LQKENI. V dropped 6 bases and J dropped 7; count of bases not matched to a gene: 17. The CDR3 runs to 18 residues. CDR3 coding DNA: TGTGCCAGCTCCTCCCTAAATAATCTAGCGGGAGGTCTTAATGAGCAGTTCTTC. Translated: CASSSLNNLAGGLNEQFF.

This clone has more than one count but fewer than ten. The rearrangement joins TRBV13 to TRBJ2-1, with TRBD2 matching 11 bases. Germline assignment: CDR1 PRHDT and CDR2 FYEKMQ (reference sequence). The V segment lost 6 bases and the J segment 5 bases; nucleotides outside the gene matches: 12. This CDR3 has 17 residues. The CDR3 bases are TGTGCCAGCAGTAAATTAGCGGGAGGGCCAGGGGACAATGAGCAGTTCTTC. This translates into CASSKLAGGPGDNEQFF.

V gene TRBV15 combines with J gene TRBJ1-5; tentative D call: TRBD1 (5 bases). Per germline, CDR1 LNHNV and CDR2 YYDKDF (reference sequence). V was pared by 3 bases and J by 5 bases, with 17 bases between. This CDR3 comprises 16 residues. CDR3 sequence reads: CATSRGGGGDDQPQHF. The CDR3 coding sequence is TGTGCCACCAGCAGGGGTGGCGGGGGTGACGATCAGCCCCAGCATTTT.

V and J are TRBV11-2 and TRBJ1-2, with D possibly TRBD1 on 5 matching bases. Between the trimmed V and J ends, which lost 1 base and 7 bases, there was a span of 13 bases. This CDR3 comprises 14 residues. The germline CDR1 and CDR2 sequences are SGHAT and FQNNGV. For the CDR3, the DNA is TGTGCCAGCAGCTTAGCTGGACAAAACGGTGGCTACACCTTC. Translating gives CASSLAGQNGGYTF.

This chain uses TRBV28 with TRBJ1-2; possibly TRBD1 for D (5 bases). The CDR3 loop spans 12 amino acids. V dropped 8 bases and J dropped 3 bases, with 10 bases sitting between them. Germline values: CDR1 MDHEN, CDR2 SYDVKM. The CDR3 DNA reads as TGTGCCAGCCGGCGCAGGGACTATGGCTACACCTTC. Its protein product is CASRRRDYGYTF.

This clone was recorded a few times. The chain combines TRBV5-1 with TRBJ1-2, with 9 bases lining up with TRBD1. This CDR3 comprises 15 residues. V lost 1 base, J lost 0 bases, and 1 base stayed unmatched. Per the germline V gene, CDR1 is SGHRS and CDR2 is YFSETQ. The CDR3 coding sequence is TGCGCCAGCAGCTTGTGGACAGGGGCTAACTATGGCTACACCTTC. The encoded protein is CASSLWTGANYGYTF.

The gene calls are TRBV6-6 and TRBJ2-2; 7 bases line up with TRBD1. The CDR3 totals 14 residues. The J segment lost 1 base and the V segment lost 8 bases, leaving 4 bases of the junction unmatched. CDR1 and CDR2 from the germline V gene are MNHNY and SVGAGI (reference sequence). The CDR3: CASRRTGNTGELFF. The CDR3 region has the DNA TGTGCCAGCCGTAGGACAGGGAACACCGGGGAGCTGTTTTTT.

This clone was counted between two and nine times. The chain combines TRBV6-5 with TRBJ2-3; 7 nucleotides align to TRBD2. The ends lost 2 bases at V and 1 base at J; junction bases unmatched: 0. The CDR3 sequence is 14 residues long. CDR1 and CDR2 (germline): MNHEY, SVGAGI. The CDR3 region has the DNA TGTGCCAGCAGTTACCTAGCGGGCACAGATACGCAGTATTTT. It yields the protein CASSYLAGTDTQYF.

V and J are TRBV6-5 and TRBJ2-7; TRBD2 aligns across 7 bases. This CDR3 spans 16 amino acids. Trimming took 2 bases from V and 2 from J; bases not matched to a gene: 9. Germline lookup yields CDR1 MNHEY and CDR2 SVGAGI. Here the CDR3 reads CASSYKGSGITYEQYF. For the CDR3, the DNA is TGTGCCAGCAGTTACAAGGGGAGCGGGATCACCTACGAGCAGTACTTC.

This rearrangement joins TRBV19 to TRBJ2-3; no reliable D call. The CDR3 is 11 amino acids. V was trimmed by 4 bases and J by 6 bases, leaving 5 bases between them. Germline V lookup: CDR1 LNHDA, CDR2 SQIVND (reference sequence). This CDR3 is CASSTLDTQYF. The CDR3 nucleotides read TGTGCCAGTAGTACCTTGGATACGCAGTATTTT.

The chain carries TRBV6-1 and TRBJ1-5; D is ambiguous. Trimming left V 7 bases short and J 0 bases short, with 10 bases between. From germline, CDR1 is MNHNS and CDR2 SASEGT. The CDR3 contains 14 residues. The CDR3 DNA is TGTGCCAGCACTAGTGAATATAGCAATCAGCCCCAGCATTTT. Residues: CASTSEYSNQPQHF.

The genes are TRBV30 and TRBJ1-4, with D unclear. Trimming cost V 0 bases and J 10 bases, with 18 bases left between them. The CDR3 sequence is 15 residues long. Germline V gene lookup returns CDR1 GTSNPN and CDR2 SVGIG (reference sequence). The chain's CDR3 is CAWSVLSLLDGKLFF. The CDR3 region has the DNA TGTGCCTGGAGTGTACTCTCGCTCCTAGATGGAAAACTGTTTTTT.

V is TRBV6-1 and J is TRBJ1-4; a weak D match, TRBD1 (5 bases). There are 17 residues in the CDR3. V shed 2 bases and J shed 7 bases, with 20 bases lying between them. Looked up from germline, CDR1 is MNHNS and CDR2 is SASEGT. CDR3 sequence reads: CASSEPRFQGMGEKLFF. CDR3 bases: TGTGCCAGCAGTGAACCGAGATTCCAGGGAATGGGTGAAAAACTGTTTTTT.